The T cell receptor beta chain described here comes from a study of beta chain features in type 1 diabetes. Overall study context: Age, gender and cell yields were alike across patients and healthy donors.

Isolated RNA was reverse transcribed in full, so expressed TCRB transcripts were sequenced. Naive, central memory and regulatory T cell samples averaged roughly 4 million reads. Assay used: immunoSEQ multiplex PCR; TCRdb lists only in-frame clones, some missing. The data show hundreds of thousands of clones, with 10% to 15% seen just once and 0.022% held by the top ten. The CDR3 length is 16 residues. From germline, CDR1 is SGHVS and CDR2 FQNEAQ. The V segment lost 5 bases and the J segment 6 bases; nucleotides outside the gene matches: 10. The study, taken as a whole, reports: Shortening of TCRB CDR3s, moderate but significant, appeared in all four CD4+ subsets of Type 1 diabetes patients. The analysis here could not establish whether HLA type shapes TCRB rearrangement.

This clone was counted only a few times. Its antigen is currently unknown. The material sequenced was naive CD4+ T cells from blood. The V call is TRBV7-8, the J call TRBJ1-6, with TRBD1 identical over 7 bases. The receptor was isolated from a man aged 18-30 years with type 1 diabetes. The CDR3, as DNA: TGTGCCAGCAGCGAGGACGACAGGGTATCTAATTCACCCCTCCACTTT. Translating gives CASSEDDRVSNSPLHF.